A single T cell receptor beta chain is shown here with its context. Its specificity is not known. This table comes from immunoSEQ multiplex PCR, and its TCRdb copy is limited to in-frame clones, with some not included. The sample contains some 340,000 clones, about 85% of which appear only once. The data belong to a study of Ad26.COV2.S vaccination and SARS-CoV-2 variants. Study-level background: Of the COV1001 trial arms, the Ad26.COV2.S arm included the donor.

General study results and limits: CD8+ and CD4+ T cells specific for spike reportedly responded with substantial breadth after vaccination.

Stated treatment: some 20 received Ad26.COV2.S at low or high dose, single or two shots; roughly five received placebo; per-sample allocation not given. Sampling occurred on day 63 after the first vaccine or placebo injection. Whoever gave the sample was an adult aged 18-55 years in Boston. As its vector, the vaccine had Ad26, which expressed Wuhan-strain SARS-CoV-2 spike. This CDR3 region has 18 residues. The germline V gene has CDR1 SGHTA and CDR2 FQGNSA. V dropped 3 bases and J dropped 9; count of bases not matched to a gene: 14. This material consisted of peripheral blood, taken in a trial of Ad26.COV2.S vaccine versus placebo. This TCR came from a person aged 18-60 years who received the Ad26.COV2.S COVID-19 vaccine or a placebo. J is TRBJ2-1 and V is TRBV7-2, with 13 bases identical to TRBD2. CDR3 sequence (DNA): TGTGCCAGCAGCTTGAATCGTGGAACTAGCGGGGGGGCCGTTGAGCAGTTCTTC. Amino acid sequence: CASSLNRGTSGGAVEQFF.